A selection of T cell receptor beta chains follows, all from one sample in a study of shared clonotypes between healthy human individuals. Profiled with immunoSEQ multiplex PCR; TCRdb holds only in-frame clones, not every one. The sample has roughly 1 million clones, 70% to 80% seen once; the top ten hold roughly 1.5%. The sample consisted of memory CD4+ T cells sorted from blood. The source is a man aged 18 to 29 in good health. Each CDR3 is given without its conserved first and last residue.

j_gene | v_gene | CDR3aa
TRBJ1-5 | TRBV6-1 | ASLLGQGGNQPQH
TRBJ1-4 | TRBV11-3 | ASIHRELPGQGRGNEKLF
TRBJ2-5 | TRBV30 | AWSVDGRTNLSETQY
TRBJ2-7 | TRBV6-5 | ASSYGTGLAEQY
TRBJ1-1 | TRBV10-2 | ASSFQGDTEAF
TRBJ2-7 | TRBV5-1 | ASSLEAGGPYEQY
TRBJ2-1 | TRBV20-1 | SASDRNEQF
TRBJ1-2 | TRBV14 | ASSQGAGAFAYGYT
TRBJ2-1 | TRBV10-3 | AISERQGTYNEQF
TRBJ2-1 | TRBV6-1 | ASSVAGGSLGFYNEQF
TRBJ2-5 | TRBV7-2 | ASSSYRGRQETQY
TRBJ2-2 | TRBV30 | AWGWAGELF
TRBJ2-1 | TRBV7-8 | ASTGLAGPNEQF
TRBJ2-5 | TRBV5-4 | ASSTGAAGGLETQY
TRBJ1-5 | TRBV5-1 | ASSPNGGAGQPQH
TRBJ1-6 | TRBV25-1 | ASGDTASSPLH
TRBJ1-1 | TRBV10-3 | AISESTEAF
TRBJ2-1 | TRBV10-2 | ASSERGQGLYNEQF
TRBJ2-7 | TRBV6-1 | ASSEVTYEQY
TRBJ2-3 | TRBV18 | ASSPQGLAVDTQY